This T cell receptor (beta chain) was retrieved from a study of tumor and adjacent non-tumor tissue in lung cancer. On the study more broadly: On average, productive TCRbeta reads reached about 4.2 million per sample.

Trimming took off 0 bases at V and 15 bases at J, with 21 bases between the two ends. Germline values: CDR1 LGHNA, CDR2 YSLEER. The CDR3 loop spans 15 amino acids. This sample's RNA came from whole unsorted tissue. Chemotherapy-naive patients with new lung cancer underwent thoracic surgery in China, August–late 2014. As for this clonotype: As yet, its antigen is unknown.

Three rounds of nested PCR, following a modified ARM-PCR protocol, produced the TCRbeta library. TCRdb recomputed calls from the multiplex PCR reads with MiXCR, one row per CDR3 protein. The table includes about 200,000 distinct CDR3 sequences, 71% detected once. Findings and caveats of the study: Normal lung showed higher cumulative top 100 clone frequency than tumor. TCR diversity was significantly greater in tumor than normal lung tissue.

The sample consisted of lung tumor tissue. The TCR was taken from a man in his sixties with non-small cell lung cancer. The chain couples TRBV4-3 to TRBJ2-1; tentative D call: TRBD2 (5 bases). In DNA, the CDR3 is TGCGCCAGCAGCCAAGACTTGTGGCTAGCCCTAGGGCGGTTCTTC. Residues: CASSQDLWLALGRFF.